The 15 T cell receptor beta chains given below trace back to one sample, sequenced in a study of graft-versus-host responses after intestinal transplantation. These receptors' antigens are unknown. Repertoires were generated with immunoSEQ multiplex PCR, while TCRdb's copy carries only in-frame clones and drops some. This table has fewer than 150,000 clones, around nine tenths appearing once. The material sequenced was unstimulated CD4+ T cells sorted from spleen or lymph node cells, taken before intestinal transplant. The receptors were sampled from a human donor who received an intestinal transplant.

This rearrangement joins TRBV5-1 to TRBJ2-7, with 8 bases that match TRBD2. Germline V gene sequence: CDR1 SGHRS, CDR2 YFSETQ. Losses at the gene ends were 0 bases for V and 4 bases for J; bases not matched to a gene: 3. This CDR3 has 14 amino acids. The CDR3 bases are TGCGCCAGCAGCTTGGGACAGCGGGGGTACGAGCAGTACTTC. Amino acids: CASSLGQRGYEQYF.

The chain's CDR3 is CASTEGVLAKNIQYF. The CDR3 bases are TGTGCCAGCACCGAGGGGGTTCTAGCCAAAAACATTCAGTACTTC. V is TRBV7-2 and J is TRBJ2-4; D possibly corresponds to TRBD1 (6 bases). Trimming shortened V by 7 bases and J by 0 bases, and 13 bases separated the two germline ends. Looked up from germline, CDR1 is SGHTA and CDR2 is FQGNSA. The CDR3 runs to 15 residues. Looking up the rest from reference TRBV7-2 and TRBJ2-4 gives the full variable domain: GAGVSQSPSNKVTEKGKDVELRCDPISGHTALYWYRQSLGQGLEFLIYFQGNSAPDKSGLPSDRFSAERTGGSVSTLTIQRTQQEDSAVYLCASTEGVLAKNIQYFGAGTRLSVL.

The chain links TRBV18 to TRBJ2-3; D is uncertain. V lost 3 bases and J 0 bases, leaving 10 bases between the germline ends. CDR3 length: 15 residues. Germline lookup yields CDR1 KGHSH and CDR2 LQKENI. The CDR3 sequence: CASSPRSESTDTQYF. The CDR3 coding sequence is TGTGCCAGCTCACCCAGATCGGAAAGCACAGATACGCAGTATTTT.

The V gene is TRBV11-2, the J gene TRBJ1-5; unclear D gene. Germline V CDR1 and CDR2: SGHAT, FQNNGV. The CDR3 is 12 residues long. Trimming took 1 base from V and 7 from J, leaving 5 bases between them. CDR3 region: CASSLGNQPQHF. The CDR3 coding sequence is TGTGCCAGCAGCTTAGGGAACCAGCCCCAGCATTTT.

The CDR3 sequence: CASSVDRGRYEQYF. The CDR3 DNA reads as TGTGCCAGCAGTGTCGACAGGGGTAGATACGAGCAGTACTTC. The rearrangement joins TRBV6-1 to TRBJ2-7; TRBD1 matches at 8 bases. Germline values: CDR1 MNHNS, CDR2 SASEGT. V lost 4 bases and J lost 4; bases outside the gene matches: 6. The CDR3 runs to 14 residues.

The chain links TRBV7-6 to TRBJ2-7; TRBD1 aligns across 8 bases. The V and J ends lost 1 base and 1 base, in that order; junction bases with no gene match: 18. This CDR3 comprises 20 residues. Germline V lookup: CDR1 SGHVS, CDR2 FNYEAQ. The CDR3 sequence: CASSLDPPLRVRQGSYEQYF. In nucleotides, the CDR3 is TGTGCCAGCAGCTTAGACCCCCCACTCCGGGTTAGACAGGGGTCCTACGAGCAGTACTTC.

This chain connects TRBV7-9 to TRBJ1-1; 9 positions match TRBD1. The CDR3 covers 14 residues. Germline values: CDR1 SEHNR, CDR2 FQNEAQ (reference sequence). J lost 8 bases, V lost 5 bases, and 9 bases had no gene match. The CDR3, as DNA: TGTGCCAGCAGCCCGCGGACAGGGGAATCCGAAGCTTTCTTT. This encodes CASSPRTGESEAFF.

The chain recombines TRBV6-1 with TRBJ2-1, with D maybe TRBD2 (6 bases). Trimming removed 3 bases at V and 7 bases at J, with 7 bases between. The CDR3 is made up of 12 amino acids. CDR1 is MNHNS, CDR2 SASEGT, per germline. CDR3 nucleotide sequence: TGTGCCAGCAGTGAGCGGGAAAATGAGCAGTTCTTC. It codes for CASSERENEQFF.

The chain uses TRBV6-5 and TRBJ2-7, with 7 bases lining up with TRBD1. Germline CDR1 is MNHEY and CDR2 is SVGAGI. The CDR3 has 12 amino acids. With V trimmed by 6 bases and J by 5 bases, 4 bases remained unmatched. The chain's CDR3 is CASRRTGDEQYF. DNA for the CDR3: TGTGCCAGCAGGAGAACAGGGGACGAGCAGTACTTC.

The chain combines TRBV5-8 with TRBJ1-2; 8 nucleotides line up with TRBD1. The germline CDR1 and CDR2 sequences are SGHTS and YDEGEE. The V segment lost 3 bases and the J segment 11 bases; nucleotides outside the gene matches: 12. This CDR3 region has 14 residues. As DNA, the CDR3 is TGTGCCAGCAGCTCCTCCGCCTCATACAGGGGGTACACCTTC. Amino acids: CASSSSASYRGYTF.

The V call is TRBV7-9, the J call TRBJ1-2; D is uncertain. Trimming took 1 base from V and 2 from J, leaving 8 bases between them. CDR1 is SEHNR, CDR2 FQNEAQ, per germline (reference sequence). This CDR3 has 14 amino acids. The CDR3 DNA sequence: TGTGCCAGCAGCTTAGAGGCCCCCAACTATGGCTACACCTTC. It is translated as CASSLEAPNYGYTF.

The chain links TRBV5-1 to TRBJ2-4, with 10 bases matching TRBD2. CDR3 length: 16 amino acids. Germline loops: CDR1 SGHRS, CDR2 YFSETQ. Unmatched junction bases numbered 6, after V lost 0 bases and J lost 6 bases. The CDR3 bases are TGCGCCAGCAGCTTGGAGCGGGGGGGCTTGAGAAACATTCAGTACTTC. This gives the protein CASSLERGGLRNIQYF.

The chain uses TRBV15 and TRBJ2-7, with 10 bases matching TRBD2. With V trimmed by 0 bases and J by 2 bases, 7 bases remained unmatched. Germline loops: CDR1 LNHNV, CDR2 YYDKDF (reference sequence). This CDR3 has 17 amino acids. The CDR3 region has the DNA TGTGCCACCAGCAGAGATCTCGCTGGACTAGCGGCCTACGAGCAGTACTTC. Translation: CATSRDLAGLAAYEQYF.

The chain recombines TRBV9 with TRBJ2-3; a possible D gene is TRBD1 (6 bases). CDR1 is SGDLS, CDR2 YYNGEE, per germline. This CDR3 contains 15 residues. With 3 bases removed from V and 2 bases from J, the gap between germline ends came to 13 bases. The CDR3 DNA follows: TGTGCCAGCAGCGGTTCGACAGGCAACACAGATACGCAGTATTTT. Protein: CASSGSTGNTDTQYF.

This rearrangement joins TRBV25-1 to TRBJ1-5; a weak D match, TRBD1 (6 bases). Germline V gene lookup returns CDR1 MGHDK and CDR2 SYGVNS. CDR3 length equals 12 residues. Trimming shortened V by 3 bases and J by 13 bases, and 13 bases separated the two germline ends. DNA of the CDR3: TGTGCCAGCAGTGAGGGAGACAGGACGCAGCATTTT. It yields the protein CASSEGDRTQHF.